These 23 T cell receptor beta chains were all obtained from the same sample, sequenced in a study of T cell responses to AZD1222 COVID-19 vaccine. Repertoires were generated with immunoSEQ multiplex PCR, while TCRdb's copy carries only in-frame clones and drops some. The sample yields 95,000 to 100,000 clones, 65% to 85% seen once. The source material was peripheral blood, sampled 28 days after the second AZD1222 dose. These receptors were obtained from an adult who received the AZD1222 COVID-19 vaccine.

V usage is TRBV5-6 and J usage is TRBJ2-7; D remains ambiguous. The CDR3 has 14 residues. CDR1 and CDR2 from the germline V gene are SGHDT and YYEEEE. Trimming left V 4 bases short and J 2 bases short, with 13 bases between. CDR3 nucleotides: TGTGCCAGCAGCCCAGTAGCCGGTACCTACGAGCAGTACTTC. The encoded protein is CASSPVAGTYEQYF.

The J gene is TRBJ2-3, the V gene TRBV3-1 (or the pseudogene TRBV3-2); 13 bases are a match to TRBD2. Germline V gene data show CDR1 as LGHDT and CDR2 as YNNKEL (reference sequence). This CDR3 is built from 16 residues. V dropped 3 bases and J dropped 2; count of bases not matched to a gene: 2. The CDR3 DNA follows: TGTGCCAGCAGCCATGGGACTAGCGGGGTCACAGATACGCAGTATTTT. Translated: CASSHGTSGVTDTQYF.

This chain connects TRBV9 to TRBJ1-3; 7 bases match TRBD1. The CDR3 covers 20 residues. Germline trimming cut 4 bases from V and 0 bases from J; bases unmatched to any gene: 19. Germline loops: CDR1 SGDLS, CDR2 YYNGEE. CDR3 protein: CASSPSRDSFGFSSGNTIYF. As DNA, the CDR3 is TGTGCCAGCAGCCCATCCCGGGACAGTTTTGGTTTTTCCTCTGGAAACACCATATATTTT.

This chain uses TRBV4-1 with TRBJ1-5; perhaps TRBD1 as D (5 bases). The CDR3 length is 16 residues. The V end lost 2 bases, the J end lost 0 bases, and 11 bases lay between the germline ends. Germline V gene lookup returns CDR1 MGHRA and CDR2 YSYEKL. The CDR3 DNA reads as TGCGCCAGCAGCCAAAGACGGGGGGATAGCAATCAGCCCCAGCATTTT. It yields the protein CASSQRRGDSNQPQHF.

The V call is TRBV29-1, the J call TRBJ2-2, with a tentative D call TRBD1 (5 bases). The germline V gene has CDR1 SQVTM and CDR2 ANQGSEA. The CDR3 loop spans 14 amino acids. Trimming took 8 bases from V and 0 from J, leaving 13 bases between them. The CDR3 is CSIRTQANTGELFF. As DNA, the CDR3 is TGCAGCATCCGGACACAAGCGAACACCGGGGAGCTGTTTTTT.

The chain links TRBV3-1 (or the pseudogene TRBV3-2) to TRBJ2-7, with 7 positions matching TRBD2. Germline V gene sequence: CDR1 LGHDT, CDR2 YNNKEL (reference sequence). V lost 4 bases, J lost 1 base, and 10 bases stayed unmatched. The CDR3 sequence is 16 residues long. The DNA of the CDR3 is TGTGCCAGCAGCCGCCGCCGGGACTACAAATCCTACGAGCAGTACTTC. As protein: CASSRRRDYKSYEQYF.

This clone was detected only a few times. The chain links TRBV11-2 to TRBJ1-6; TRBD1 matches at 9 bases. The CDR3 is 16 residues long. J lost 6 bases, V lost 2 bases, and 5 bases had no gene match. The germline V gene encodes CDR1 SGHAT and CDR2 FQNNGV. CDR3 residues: CASSLTGTGRNSPLHF. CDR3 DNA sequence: TGTGCCAGCAGCTTAACCGGGACAGGGCGTAATTCACCCCTCCACTTT. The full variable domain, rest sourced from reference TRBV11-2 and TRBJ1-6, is EAGVAQSPRYKIIEKRQSVAFWCNPISGHATLYWYQQILGQGPKLLIQFQNNGVVDDSQLPKDRFSAERLKGVDSTLKIQPAKLEDSAVYLCASSLTGTGRNSPLHFGNGTRLTVT.

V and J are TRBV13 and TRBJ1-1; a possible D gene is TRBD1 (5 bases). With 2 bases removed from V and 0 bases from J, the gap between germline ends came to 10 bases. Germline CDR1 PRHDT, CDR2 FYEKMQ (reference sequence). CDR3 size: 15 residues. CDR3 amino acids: CASSLSGGMNTEAFF. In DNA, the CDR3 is TGTGCCAGCAGCTTAAGCGGGGGTATGAACACTGAAGCTTTCTTT.

DNA for the CDR3: TGTGCCAGCAGCTTAGATGTGGGCCGGTATTCACCCCTCCACTTT. It translates to CASSLDVGRYSPLHF. The chain has TRBV7-9 and TRBJ1-6; no reliable D call. Germline V gene lookup returns CDR1 SEHNR and CDR2 FQNEAQ (reference sequence). The germline V and J ends were trimmed by 1 base and 8 bases, with 12 bases remaining between them. This CDR3 comprises 15 residues.

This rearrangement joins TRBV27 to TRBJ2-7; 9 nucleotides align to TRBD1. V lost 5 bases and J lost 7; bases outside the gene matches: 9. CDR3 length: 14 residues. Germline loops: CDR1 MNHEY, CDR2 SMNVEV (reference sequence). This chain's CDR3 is CASSGYRGLREQYF. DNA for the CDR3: TGTGCCAGCAGTGGATACAGGGGGCTGAGAGAGCAGTACTTC.

The CDR3 bases are TGCGCCAGCCAGACCTCTACAGGGTGGGGCTACACCTTC. Translation gives CASQTSTGWGYTF. This rearrangement joins TRBV5-1 to TRBJ1-2; possibly TRBD1 for D (6 bases). CDR3 length: 13 amino acids. Between the trimmed V and J ends, which lost 7 bases and 8 bases, there was a span of 18 bases. Germline CDR1 reads SGHRS; CDR2 reads YFSETQ. The complete variable domain, with remaining parts taken from reference TRBV5-1 and TRBJ1-2, reads KAGVTQTPRYLIKTRGQQVTLSCSPISGHRSVSWYQQTPGQGLQFLFEYFSETQRNKGNFPGRFSGRQFSNSRSEMNVSTLELGDSALYLCASQTSTGWGYTFGSGTRLTVV.

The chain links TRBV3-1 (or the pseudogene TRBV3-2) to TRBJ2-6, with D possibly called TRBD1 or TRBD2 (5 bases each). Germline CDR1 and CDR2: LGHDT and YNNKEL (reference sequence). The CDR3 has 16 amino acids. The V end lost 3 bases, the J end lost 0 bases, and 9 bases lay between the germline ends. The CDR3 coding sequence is TGTGCCAGCAGCCAGGGACGAGGCTCTGGGGCCAACGTCCTGACTTTC. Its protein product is CASSQGRGSGANVLTF.

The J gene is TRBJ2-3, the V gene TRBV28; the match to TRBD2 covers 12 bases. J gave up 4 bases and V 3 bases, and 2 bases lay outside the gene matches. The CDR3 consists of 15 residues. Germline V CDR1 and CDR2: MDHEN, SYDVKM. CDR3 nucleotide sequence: TGTGCCAGCAGTTTGGGACTAGCGGGTTCAGATACGCAGTATTTT. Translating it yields CASSLGLAGSDTQYF.

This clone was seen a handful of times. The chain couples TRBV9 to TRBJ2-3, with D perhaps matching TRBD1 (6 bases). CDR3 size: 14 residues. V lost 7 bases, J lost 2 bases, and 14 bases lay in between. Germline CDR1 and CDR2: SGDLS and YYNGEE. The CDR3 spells CASGGPSSTDTQYF. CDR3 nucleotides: TGTGCCAGCGGGGGCCCTTCGTCCACAGATACGCAGTATTTT.

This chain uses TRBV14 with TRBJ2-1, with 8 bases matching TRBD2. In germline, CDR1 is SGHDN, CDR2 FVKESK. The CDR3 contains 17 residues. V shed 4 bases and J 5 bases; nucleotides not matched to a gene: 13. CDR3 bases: TGTGCCAGCAGCCGGGGACTAGGGGAGGGCCGCGACAATGAGCAGTTCTTC. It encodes CASSRGLGEGRDNEQFF.

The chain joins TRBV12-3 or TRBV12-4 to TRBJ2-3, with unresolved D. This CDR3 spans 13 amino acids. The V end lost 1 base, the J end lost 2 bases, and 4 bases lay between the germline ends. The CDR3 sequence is CASSLDHTDTQYF. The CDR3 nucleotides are TGTGCCAGCAGTTTAGACCACACAGATACGCAGTATTTT.

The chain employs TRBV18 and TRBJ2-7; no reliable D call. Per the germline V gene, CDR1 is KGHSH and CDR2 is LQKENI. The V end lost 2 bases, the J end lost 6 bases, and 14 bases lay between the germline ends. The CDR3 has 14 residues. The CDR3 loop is CASSPSQNFIEQYF. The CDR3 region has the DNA TGTGCCAGCTCACCATCCCAGAATTTTATCGAGCAGTACTTC.

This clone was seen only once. CDR3 loop: CASSSAWGTHSTDTQYF. The CDR3 bases are TGTGCCAGCAGTTCTGCCTGGGGGACCCACAGCACAGATACGCAGTATTTT. The rearrangement links TRBV28 to TRBJ2-3; D might be TRBD1 or TRBD2, each matching 5 bases. Looked up from germline, CDR1 is MDHEN and CDR2 is SYDVKM. Trimming cost V 4 bases and J 0 bases, with 17 bases left between them. CDR3 size: 17 residues.

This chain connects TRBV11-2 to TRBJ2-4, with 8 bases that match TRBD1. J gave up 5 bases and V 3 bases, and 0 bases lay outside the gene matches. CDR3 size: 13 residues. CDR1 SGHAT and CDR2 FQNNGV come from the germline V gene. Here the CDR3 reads CASSLDRENIQYF. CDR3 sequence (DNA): TGTGCCAGCAGCTTGGACAGGGAAAACATTCAGTACTTC.

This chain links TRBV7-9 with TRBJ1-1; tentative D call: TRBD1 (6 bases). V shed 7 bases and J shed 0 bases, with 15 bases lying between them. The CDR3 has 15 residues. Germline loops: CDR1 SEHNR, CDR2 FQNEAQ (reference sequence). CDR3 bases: TGTGCCAGCAACCCCGACAGGTCCATGAACACTGAAGCTTTCTTT. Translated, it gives CASNPDRSMNTEAFF.

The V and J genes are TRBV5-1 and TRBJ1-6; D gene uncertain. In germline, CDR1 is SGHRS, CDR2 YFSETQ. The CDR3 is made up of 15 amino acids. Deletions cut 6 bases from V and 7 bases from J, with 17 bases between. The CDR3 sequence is CASTGEGGGNSPLHF. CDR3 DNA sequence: TGCGCCAGCACCGGGGAGGGAGGAGGCAATTCACCCCTCCACTTT.

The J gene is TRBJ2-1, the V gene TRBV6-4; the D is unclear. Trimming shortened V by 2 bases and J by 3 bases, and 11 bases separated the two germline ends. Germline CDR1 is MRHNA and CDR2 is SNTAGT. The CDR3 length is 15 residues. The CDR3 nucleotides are TGTGCCAGCAGTGACCTCCTGCCTATCTACAATGAGCAGTTCTTC. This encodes CASSDLLPIYNEQFF.

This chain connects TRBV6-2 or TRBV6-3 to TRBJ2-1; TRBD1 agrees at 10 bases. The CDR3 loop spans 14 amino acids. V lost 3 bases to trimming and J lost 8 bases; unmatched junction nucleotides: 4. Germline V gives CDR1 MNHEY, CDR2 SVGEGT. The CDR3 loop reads CASSYGQGVYEQFF. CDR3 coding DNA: TGTGCCAGCAGTTATGGACAGGGGGTCTATGAGCAGTTCTTC.